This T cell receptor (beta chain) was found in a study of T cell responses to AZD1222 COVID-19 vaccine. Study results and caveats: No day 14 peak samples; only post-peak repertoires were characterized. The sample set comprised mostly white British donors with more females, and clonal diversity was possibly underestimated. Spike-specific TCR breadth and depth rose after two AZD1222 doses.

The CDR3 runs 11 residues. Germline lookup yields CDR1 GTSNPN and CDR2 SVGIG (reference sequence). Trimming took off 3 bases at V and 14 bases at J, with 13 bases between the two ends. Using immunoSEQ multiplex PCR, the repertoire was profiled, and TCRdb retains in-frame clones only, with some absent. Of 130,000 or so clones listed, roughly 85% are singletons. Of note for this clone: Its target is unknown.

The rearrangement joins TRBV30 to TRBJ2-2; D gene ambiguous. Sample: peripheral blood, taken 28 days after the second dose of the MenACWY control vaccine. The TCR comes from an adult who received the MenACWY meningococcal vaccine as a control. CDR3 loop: CAWRSPRYLFF. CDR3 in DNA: TGTGCCTGGAGATCTCCGCGGTATCTGTTTTTT.